This T cell receptor beta chain stems from a study of neoadjuvant anti-PD-1 for oral cavity cancer. The CDR3 is made up of 14 amino acids. CDR1 is SGHNT and CDR2 is YYREEE in the germline V gene (reference sequence). Trimming took 1 base from V and 6 from J; bases not matched to a gene: 6. The method was immunoSEQ multiplex PCR; TCRdb's version includes in-frame clones alone and lacks a portion of them. The sample consists of tens of thousands of clones, 83% of them appearing once. The TCR originated in a person aged 35-79 years with oral cavity squamous cell carcinoma. V and J are TRBV5-4 and TRBJ1-1, with 7 nucleotides matching TRBD1. The sequences come from PBMCs, collected before nivolumab (anti-PD-1) treatment. In nucleotides, the CDR3 is TGTGCCAGCAGCTTGTCAGGGGGTGCCGCTGAAGCTTTCTTT. Its translation: CASSLSGGAAEAFF.